The 5 T cell receptor beta chains reported below all come from one sample, sequenced in a study of OX40 agonist ivuxolimab in advanced cancers. Sequenced by immunoSEQ multiplex PCR; TCRdb stores in-frame clones only, minus some. The repertoire consists of some 49,000 clones, with roughly nine tenths occurring once and the leading ten covering about 50%. This specimen was CD4+ or CD8+ T cells sorted from blood, taken in a trial of the OX40 agonist ivuxolimab. The receptor source for this set is an adult with an advanced solid tumor such as melanoma, head and neck, liver or kidney cancer.

This clone was recorded once. The V gene is TRBV19, the J gene TRBJ2-7, with D possibly being TRBD1 (8 bases). Germline V gene data show CDR1 as LNHDA and CDR2 as SQIVND (reference sequence). V was clipped by 0 bases and J by 1 base, with 22 bases between them. This CDR3 comprises 19 residues. The CDR3 region has the DNA TGTGCCAGTAGTATAGATAGCGGGCAGGGGGCGACCGGGTCCTACGAGCAGTACTTC. It translates to CASSIDSGQGATGSYEQYF.

V is TRBV28 and J is TRBJ1-6, with D maybe TRBD1 (6 bases). CDR3 length equals 14 residues. Trimming cost V 5 bases and J 7 bases, with 12 bases left between them. Germline-derived CDR1 and CDR2 are MDHEN and SYDVKM. The CDR3 reads CASSVTGKNSPLHF. The CDR3 nucleotides read TGTGCCAGCAGTGTTACAGGGAAGAATTCACCCCTCCACTTT. Full variable domain (missing parts from reference TRBV28 and TRBJ1-6): DVKVTQSSRYLVKRTGEKVFLECVQDMDHENMFWYRQDPGLGLRLIYFSYDVKMKEKGDIPEGYSVSREKKERFSLILESASTNQTSMYLCASSVTGKNSPLHFGNGTRLTVT.

The rearrangement uses TRBV6-5 and TRBJ2-3, with 12 bases fitting TRBD2. Germline V gene data show CDR1 as MNHEY and CDR2 as SVGAGI. V gave up 7 bases and J gave up 3 bases; unmatched junction bases: 5. This CDR3 region has 15 residues. The CDR3 DNA reads TGTGCCAGCACTCTGACTAGCGGGGGAACAGATACGCAGTATTTT. It codes for CASTLTSGGTDTQYF.

The rearrangement links TRBV6-1 to TRBJ2-3, with D unresolved. This CDR3 has 11 residues. CDR1 is MNHNS and CDR2 is SASEGT in the germline V gene. V lost 8 bases and J lost 6, with 9 bases in between. The CDR3 region is CASGLFDTQYF. The CDR3 DNA reads as TGTGCCAGCGGTCTATTCGATACGCAGTATTTT.

The V gene is TRBV11-3, the J gene TRBJ1-1; the match to TRBD1 covers 8 bases. The CDR3 has 15 amino acids. Germline V gene lookup returns CDR1 SGHNT and CDR2 YENEEA. J was trimmed by 0 bases and V by 0 bases; bases with no gene match: 0. Here the CDR3 DNA reads TGTGCCAGCAGCTTAGAGGACAGGGTGAACACTGAAGCTTTCTTT. This translates into CASSLEDRVNTEAFF.